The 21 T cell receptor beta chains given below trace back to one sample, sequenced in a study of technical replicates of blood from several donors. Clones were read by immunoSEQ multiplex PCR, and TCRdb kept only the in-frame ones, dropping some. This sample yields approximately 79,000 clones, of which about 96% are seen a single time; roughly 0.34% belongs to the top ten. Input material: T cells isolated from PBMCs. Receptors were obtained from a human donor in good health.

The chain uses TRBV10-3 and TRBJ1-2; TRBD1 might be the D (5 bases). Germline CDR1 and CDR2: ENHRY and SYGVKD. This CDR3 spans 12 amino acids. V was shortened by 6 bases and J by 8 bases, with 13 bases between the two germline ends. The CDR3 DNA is TGTGCCATCAGGTGGGGCGAGGAGGGCTACACCTTC. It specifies CAIRWGEEGYTF.

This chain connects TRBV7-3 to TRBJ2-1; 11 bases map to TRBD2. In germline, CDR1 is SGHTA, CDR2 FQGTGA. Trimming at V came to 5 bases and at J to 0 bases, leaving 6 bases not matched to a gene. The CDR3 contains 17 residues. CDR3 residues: CASSETGLAASYNEQFF. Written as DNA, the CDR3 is TGTGCCAGCAGCGAGACGGGACTAGCGGCCTCCTACAATGAGCAGTTCTTC.

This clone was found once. The CDR3 DNA sequence: TGTGCCAGCGGCATAGGGAGGACAGATACGCAGTATTTT. Its translation is CASGIGRTDTQYF. This sequence joins TRBV6-5 and TRBJ2-3, with D possibly matching TRBD2 (6 bases). The CDR3 totals 13 residues. Trimming cost V 8 bases and J 3 bases, with 12 bases left between them. Per germline, CDR1 MNHEY and CDR2 SVGAGI.

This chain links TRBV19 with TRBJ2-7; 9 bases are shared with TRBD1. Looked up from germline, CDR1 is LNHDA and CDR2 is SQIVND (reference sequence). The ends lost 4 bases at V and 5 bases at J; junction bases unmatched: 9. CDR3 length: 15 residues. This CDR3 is CASSTRRDRAHEQYF. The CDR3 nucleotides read TGTGCCAGTAGTACCCGAAGGGACAGGGCCCACGAGCAGTACTTC.

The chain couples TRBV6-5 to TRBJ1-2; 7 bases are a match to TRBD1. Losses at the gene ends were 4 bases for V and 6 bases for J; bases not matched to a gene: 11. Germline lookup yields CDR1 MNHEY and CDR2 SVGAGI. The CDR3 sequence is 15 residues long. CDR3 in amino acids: CASSWARQGLNGYTF. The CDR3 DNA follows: TGTGCCAGCAGTTGGGCCAGACAGGGCCTAAATGGCTACACCTTC.

The CDR3 region has the DNA TGTGCCAGCAGTGAAGCTAGCGGGAGTTTCCACAATGAGCAGTTCTTC. The encoded protein is CASSEASGSFHNEQFF. The chain uses TRBV2 and TRBJ2-1, with 9 bases that match TRBD2. There are 16 residues in the CDR3. The V segment lost 0 bases and the J segment 5 bases; nucleotides outside the gene matches: 5. Germline V CDR1 and CDR2: SNHLY, FYNNEI.

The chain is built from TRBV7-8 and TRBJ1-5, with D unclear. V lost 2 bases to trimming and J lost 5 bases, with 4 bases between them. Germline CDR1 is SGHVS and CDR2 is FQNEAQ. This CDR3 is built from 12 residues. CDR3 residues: CASSLYYQPQHF. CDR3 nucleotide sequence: TGTGCCAGCAGCTTATACTATCAGCCCCAGCATTTT.

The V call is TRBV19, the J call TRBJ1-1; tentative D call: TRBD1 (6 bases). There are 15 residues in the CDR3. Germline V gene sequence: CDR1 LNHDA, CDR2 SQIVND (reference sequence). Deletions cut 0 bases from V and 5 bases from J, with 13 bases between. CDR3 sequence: CASSIDPTGRTEAFF. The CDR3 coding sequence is TGTGCCAGTAGTATAGATCCTACAGGGCGGACTGAAGCTTTCTTT. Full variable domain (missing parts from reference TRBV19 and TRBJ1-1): DGGITQSPKYLFRKEGQNVTLSCEQNLNHDAMYWYRQDPGQGLRLIYYSQIVNDFQKGDIAEGYSVSREKKESFPLTVTSAQKNPTAFYLCASSIDPTGRTEAFFGQGTRLTVV.

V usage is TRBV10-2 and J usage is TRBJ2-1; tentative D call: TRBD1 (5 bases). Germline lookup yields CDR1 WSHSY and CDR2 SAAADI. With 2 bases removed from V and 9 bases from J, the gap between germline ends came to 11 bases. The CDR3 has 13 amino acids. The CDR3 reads CASSEGALGEQFF. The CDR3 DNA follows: TGCGCCAGCAGTGAGGGGGCCCTTGGTGAGCAGTTCTTC.

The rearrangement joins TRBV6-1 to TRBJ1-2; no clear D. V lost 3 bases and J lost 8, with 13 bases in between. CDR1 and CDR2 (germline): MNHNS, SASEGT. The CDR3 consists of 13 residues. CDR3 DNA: TGTGCCAGCAGTGACGGGATAATGGGAGGCTACACCTTC. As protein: CASSDGIMGGYTF.

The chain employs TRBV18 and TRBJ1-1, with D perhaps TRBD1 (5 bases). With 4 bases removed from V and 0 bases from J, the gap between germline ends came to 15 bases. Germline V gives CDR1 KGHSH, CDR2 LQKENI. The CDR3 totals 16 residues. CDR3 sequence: CASSRRRTIMNTEAFF. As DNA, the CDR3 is TGTGCCAGCTCACGCCGTCGGACAATCATGAACACTGAAGCTTTCTTT.

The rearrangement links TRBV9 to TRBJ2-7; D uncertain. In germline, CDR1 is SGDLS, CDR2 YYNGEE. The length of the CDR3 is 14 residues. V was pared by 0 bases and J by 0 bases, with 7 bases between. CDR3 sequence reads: CASSVAYSSYEQYF. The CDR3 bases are TGTGCCAGCAGCGTAGCGTATAGCTCCTACGAGCAGTACTTC.

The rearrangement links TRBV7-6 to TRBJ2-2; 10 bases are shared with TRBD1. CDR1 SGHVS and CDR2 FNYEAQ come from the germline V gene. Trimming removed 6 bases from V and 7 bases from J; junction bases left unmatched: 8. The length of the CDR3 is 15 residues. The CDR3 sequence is CASRVTGQGIGELFF. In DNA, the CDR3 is TGTGCCAGCAGGGTCACGGGACAGGGGATCGGGGAGCTGTTTTTT.

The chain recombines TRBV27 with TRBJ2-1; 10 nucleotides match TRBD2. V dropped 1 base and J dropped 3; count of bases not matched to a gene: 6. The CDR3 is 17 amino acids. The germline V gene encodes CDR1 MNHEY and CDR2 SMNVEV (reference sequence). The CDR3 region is CASSLWVAGGLYNEQFF. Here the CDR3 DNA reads TGTGCCAGCAGTTTATGGGTAGCGGGAGGTCTCTACAATGAGCAGTTCTTC.

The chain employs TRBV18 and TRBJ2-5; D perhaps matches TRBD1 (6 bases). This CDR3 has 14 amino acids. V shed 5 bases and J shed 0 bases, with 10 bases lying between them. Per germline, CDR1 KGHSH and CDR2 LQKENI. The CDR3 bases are TGTGCCAGCTCAACAGGGAACAACCAAGAGACCCAGTACTTC. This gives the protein CASSTGNNQETQYF.

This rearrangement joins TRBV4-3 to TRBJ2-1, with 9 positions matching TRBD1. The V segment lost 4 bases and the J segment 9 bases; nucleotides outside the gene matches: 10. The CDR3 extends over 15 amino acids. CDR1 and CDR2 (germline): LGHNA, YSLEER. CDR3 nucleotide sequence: TGCGCCAGCAGCCGGAACCGGGACAGGGTACCTGAGCAGTTCTTC. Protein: CASSRNRDRVPEQFF.

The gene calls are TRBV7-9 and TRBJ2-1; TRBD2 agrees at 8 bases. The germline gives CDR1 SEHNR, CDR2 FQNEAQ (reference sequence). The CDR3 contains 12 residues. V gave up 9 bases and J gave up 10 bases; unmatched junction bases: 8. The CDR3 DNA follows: TGTGCCAGACTAAGCGGGAGTGGGGAGCAGTTCTTC. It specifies CARLSGSGEQFF.

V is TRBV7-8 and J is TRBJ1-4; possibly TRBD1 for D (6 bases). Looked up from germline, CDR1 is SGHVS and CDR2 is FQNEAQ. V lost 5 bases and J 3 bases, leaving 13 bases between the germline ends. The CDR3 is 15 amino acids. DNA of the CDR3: TGTGCCAGCAGCGCCTACAGGGTGGCTAATGAAAAACTGTTTTTT. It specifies CASSAYRVANEKLFF.

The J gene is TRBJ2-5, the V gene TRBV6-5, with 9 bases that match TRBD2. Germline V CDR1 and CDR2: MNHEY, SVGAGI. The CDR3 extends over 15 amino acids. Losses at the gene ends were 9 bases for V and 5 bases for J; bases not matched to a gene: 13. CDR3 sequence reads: CASTLREGRWETQYF. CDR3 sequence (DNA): TGTGCCAGTACTTTGCGGGAGGGTAGATGGGAGACCCAGTACTTC.

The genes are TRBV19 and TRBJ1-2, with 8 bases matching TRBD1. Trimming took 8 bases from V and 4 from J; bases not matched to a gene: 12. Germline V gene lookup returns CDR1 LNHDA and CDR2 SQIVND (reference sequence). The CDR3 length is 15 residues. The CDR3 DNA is TGTGCCAGTGGCGGGACAGGCGAACAGATCTATGGCTACACCTTC. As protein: CASGGTGEQIYGYTF.

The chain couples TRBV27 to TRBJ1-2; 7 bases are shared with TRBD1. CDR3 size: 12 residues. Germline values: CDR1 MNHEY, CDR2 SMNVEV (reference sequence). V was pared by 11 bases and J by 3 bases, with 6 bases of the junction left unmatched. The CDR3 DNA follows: TGTGCCGCGAGACAGGGATACTATGGCTACACCTTC. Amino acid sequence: CAARQGYYGYTF.